This TCR beta chain was profiled in a study of control samples from healthy donors and cancer patients (dated by TCRdb to the early 2020s). Including the terminal cysteine and phenylalanine, the CDR3 comprises 17 residues. CDR3 DNA only is kept here, 51 bases in frame from base 1. Reading the germline V gene gives CDR1 SGHVS and CDR2 FQNEAQ. Libraries came from the immunoSEQ multiplex PCR assay. The table was pulled from immuneACCESS by TCRdb, which kept in-frame rearrangements only. Such tables lose some clones; where checked, under half of the loss comes from unresolved V genes, and the rest has no known cause. The sample records about 150,000 clones, 94% of which are singletons. The ten top clones hold roughly 1.3% of the sample. Remarks on this clone: Its antigen is not yet known. It has no much larger one-base neighbor in the sample; base qualities were not kept.

The rearrangement joined TRBV7-8 to TRBJ2-5; the D call is tentative, TRBD1 or TRBD2, as each matches 6 bases. The J call may be faulty, since TRBJ2-7 better matches the DNA end. Sequenced material: blood. This clonotype originated in a woman aged 18-29 years in good health. The DNA sequence follows: TGTGCCAGCAGCCCAACCGGGGGCGCGTTTTGGTCCTACGAGCAGTACTTC. Translated, it reads CASSPTGGAFWSYEQYF.